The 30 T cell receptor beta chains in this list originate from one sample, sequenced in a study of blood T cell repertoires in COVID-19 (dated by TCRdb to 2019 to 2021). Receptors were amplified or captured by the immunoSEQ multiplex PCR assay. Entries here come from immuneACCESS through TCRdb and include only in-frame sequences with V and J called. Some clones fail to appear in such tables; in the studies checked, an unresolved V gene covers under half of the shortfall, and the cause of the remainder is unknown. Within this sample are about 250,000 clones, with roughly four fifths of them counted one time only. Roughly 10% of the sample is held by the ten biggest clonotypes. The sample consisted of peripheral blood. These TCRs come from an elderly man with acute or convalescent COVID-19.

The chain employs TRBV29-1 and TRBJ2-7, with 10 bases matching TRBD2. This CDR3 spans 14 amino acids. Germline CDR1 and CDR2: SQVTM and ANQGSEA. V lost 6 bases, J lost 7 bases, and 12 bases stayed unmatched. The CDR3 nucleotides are TGCAGCGTAGCTACTAGCGGGGCAGGTTGGGAGCAGTACTTC. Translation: CSVATSGAGWEQYF.

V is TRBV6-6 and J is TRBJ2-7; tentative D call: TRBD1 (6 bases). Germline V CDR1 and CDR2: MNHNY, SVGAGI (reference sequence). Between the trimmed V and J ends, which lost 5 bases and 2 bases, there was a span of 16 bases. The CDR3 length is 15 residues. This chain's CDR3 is CASSDLRGAAYEQYF. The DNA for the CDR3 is TGTGCCAGCAGTGATCTCAGGGGCGCGGCCTACGAGCAGTACTTC.

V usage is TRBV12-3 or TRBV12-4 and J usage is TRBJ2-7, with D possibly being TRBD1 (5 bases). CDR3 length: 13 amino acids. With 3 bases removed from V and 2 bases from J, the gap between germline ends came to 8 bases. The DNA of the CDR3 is TGTGCCAGCAGTTTCCAGGGTACCTACGAGCAGTACTTC. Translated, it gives CASSFQGTYEQYF.

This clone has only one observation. CDR3 protein: CASSPRGLQDTQYF. In DNA form, the CDR3 reads TGTGCCAGCAGCCCGCGGGGACTCCAAGATACGCAGTATTTT. V gene TRBV9 combines with J gene TRBJ2-3; D perhaps matches TRBD2 (6 bases). The CDR3 totals 14 residues. Between the trimmed V and J ends, which lost 4 bases and 5 bases, there was a span of 14 bases. Germline V gene data show CDR1 as SGDLS and CDR2 as YYNGEE.

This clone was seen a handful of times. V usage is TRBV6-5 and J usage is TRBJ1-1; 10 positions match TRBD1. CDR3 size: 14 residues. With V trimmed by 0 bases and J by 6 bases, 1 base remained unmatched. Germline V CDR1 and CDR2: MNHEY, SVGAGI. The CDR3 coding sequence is TGTGCCAGCAGTTACTCCGGGACAGGGGCTGAAGCTTTCTTT. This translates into CASSYSGTGAEAFF.

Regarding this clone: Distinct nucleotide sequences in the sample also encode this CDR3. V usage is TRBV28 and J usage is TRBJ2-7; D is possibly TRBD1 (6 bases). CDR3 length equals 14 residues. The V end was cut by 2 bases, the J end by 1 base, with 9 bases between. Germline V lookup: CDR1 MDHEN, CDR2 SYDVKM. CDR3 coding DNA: TGTGCCAGCAGTTTAGGGGGCCTTTCCTACGAGCAGTACTTC. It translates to CASSLGGLSYEQYF.

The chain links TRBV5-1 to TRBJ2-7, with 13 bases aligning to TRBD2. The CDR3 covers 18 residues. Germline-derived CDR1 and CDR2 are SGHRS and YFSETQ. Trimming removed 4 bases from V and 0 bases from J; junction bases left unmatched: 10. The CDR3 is CASSLAGLAGLSSYEQYF. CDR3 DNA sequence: TGCGCCAGCAGCCTAGCGGGACTAGCGGGGCTTAGCTCCTACGAGCAGTACTTC.

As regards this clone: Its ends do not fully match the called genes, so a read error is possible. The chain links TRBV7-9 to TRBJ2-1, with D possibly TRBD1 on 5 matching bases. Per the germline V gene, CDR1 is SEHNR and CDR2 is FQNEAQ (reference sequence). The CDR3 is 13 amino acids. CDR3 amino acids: CASSLVIQDPPIF. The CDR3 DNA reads TGTGCCAGCAGCTTAGTAATACAGGACCCGCCGATCTTC. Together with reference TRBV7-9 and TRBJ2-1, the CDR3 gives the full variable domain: DTGVSQNPRHKITKRGQNVTFRCDPISEHNRLYWYRQTLGQGPEFLTYFQNEAQLEKSRLLSDRFSAERPKGSFSTLEIQRTEQGDSAMYLCASSLVIQDPPIFGPGTRLTVL.

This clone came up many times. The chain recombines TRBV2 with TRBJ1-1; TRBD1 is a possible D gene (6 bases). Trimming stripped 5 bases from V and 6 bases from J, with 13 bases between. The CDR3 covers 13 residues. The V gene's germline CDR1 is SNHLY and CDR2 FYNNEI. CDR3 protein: CASSYTGTAEAFF. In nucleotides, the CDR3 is TGTGCCAGCAGTTATACAGGGACGGCTGAAGCTTTCTTT.

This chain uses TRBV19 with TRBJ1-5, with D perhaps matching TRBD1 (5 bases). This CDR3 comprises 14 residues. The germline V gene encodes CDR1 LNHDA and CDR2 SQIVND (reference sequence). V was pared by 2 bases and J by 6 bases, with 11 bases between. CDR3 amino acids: CASSIQGSIQPQHF. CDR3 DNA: TGTGCCAGTAGTATACAGGGTTCAATTCAGCCCCAGCATTTT.

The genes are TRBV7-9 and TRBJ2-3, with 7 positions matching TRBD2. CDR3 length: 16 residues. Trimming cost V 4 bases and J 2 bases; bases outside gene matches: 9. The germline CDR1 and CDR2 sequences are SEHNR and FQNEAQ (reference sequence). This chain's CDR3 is CASSYPWTRSTDTQYF. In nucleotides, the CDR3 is TGTGCCAGCAGCTACCCCTGGACTAGGTCCACAGATACGCAGTATTTT.

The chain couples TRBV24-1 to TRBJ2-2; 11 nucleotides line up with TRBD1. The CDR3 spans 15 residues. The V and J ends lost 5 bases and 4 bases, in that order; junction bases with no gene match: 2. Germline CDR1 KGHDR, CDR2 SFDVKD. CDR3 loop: CATSGTGGLTGELFF. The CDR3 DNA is TGTGCCACCAGTGGGACAGGGGGCCTCACCGGGGAGCTGTTTTTT.

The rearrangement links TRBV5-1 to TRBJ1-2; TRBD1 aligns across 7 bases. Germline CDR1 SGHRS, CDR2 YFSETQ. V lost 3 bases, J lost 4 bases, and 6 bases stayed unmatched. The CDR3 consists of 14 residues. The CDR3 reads CASSYGQETYGYTF. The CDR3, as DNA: TGCGCCAGCAGCTACGGACAGGAGACCTATGGCTACACCTTC.

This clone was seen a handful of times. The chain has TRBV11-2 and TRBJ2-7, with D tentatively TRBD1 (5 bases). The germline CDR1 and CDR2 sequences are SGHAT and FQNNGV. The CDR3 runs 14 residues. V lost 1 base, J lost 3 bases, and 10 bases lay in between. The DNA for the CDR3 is TGTGCCAGCAGCTTAGCAGGGTTGAACTACGAGCAGTACTTC. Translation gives CASSLAGLNYEQYF. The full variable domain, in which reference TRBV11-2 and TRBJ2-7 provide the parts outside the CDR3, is EAGVAQSPRYKIIEKRQSVAFWCNPISGHATLYWYQQILGQGPKLLIQFQNNGVVDDSQLPKDRFSAERLKGVDSTLKIQPAKLEDSAVYLCASSLAGLNYEQYFGPGTRLTVT.

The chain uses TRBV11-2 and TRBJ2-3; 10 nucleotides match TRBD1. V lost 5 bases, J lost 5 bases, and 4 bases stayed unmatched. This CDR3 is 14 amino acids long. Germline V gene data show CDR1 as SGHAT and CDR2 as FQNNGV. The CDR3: CASSPGTGVDTQYF. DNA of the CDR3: TGTGCCAGCAGCCCCGGGACAGGGGTAGATACGCAGTATTTT.

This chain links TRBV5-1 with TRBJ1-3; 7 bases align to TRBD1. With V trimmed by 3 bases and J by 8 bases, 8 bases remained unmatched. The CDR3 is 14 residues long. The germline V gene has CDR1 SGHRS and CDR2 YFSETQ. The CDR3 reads CASSSRTGGDTIYF. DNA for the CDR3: TGCGCCAGCAGCTCCCGGACAGGAGGGGACACCATATATTTT. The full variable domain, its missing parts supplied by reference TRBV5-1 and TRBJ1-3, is KAGVTQTPRYLIKTRGQQVTLSCSPISGHRSVSWYQQTPGQGLQFLFEYFSETQRNKGNFPGRFSGRQFSNSRSEMNVSTLELGDSALYLCASSSRTGGDTIYFGEGSWLTVV.

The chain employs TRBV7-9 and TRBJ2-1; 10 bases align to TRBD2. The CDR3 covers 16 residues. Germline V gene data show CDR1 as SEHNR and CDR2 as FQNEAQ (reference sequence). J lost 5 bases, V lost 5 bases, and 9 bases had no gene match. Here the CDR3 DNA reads TGTGCCAGCAGCGAACCTGGGACTAGCGAACACAATGAGCAGTTCTTC. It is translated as CASSEPGTSEHNEQFF.

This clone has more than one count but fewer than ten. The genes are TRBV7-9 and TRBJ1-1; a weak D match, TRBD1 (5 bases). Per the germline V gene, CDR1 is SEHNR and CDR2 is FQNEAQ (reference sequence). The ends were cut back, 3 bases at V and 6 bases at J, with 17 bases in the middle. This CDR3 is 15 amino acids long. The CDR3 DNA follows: TGTGCCAGCAGCTTCAGGGAAGGAGGGTCGTCTGAAGCTTTCTTT. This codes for CASSFREGGSSEAFF.

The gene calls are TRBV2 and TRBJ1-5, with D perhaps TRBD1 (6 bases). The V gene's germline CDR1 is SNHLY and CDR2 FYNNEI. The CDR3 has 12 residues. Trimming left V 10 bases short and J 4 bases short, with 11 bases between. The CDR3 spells CATGVRNQPQHF. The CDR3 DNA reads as TGTGCCACAGGGGTCAGGAATCAGCCCCAGCATTTT.

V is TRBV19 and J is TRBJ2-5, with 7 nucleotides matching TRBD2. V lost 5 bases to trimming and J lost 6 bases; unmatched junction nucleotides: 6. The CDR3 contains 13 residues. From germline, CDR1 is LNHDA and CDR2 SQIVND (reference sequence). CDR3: CASSPPGGKTQYF. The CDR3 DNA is TGTGCCAGTAGTCCGCCGGGGGGAAAGACCCAGTACTTC. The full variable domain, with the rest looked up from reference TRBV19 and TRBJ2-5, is DGGITQSPKYLFRKEGQNVTLSCEQNLNHDAMYWYRQDPGQGLRLIYYSQIVNDFQKGDIAEGYSVSREKKESFPLTVTSAQKNPTAFYLCASSPPGGKTQYFGPGTRLLVL.

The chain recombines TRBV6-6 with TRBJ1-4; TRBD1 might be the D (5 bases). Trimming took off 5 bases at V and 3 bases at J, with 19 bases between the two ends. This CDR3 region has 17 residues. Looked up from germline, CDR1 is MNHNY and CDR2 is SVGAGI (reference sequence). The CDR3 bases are TGTGCCAGCAGTCCAGGACGGTCAGGGTTGGCTAATGAAAAACTGTTTTTT. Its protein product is CASSPGRSGLANEKLFF.

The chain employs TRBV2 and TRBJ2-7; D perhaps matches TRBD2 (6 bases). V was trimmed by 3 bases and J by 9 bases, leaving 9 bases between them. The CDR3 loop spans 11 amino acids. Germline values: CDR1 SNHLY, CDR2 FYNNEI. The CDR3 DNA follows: TGTGCCAGCAGTGACGCGGGGTCGCAGTACTTC. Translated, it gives CASSDAGSQYF.

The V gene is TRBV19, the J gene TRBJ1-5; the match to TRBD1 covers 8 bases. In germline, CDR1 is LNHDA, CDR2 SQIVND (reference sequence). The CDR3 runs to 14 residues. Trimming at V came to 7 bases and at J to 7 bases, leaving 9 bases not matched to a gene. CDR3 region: CASKSGQGRQPQHF. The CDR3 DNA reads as TGTGCCAGTAAGAGTGGACAGGGTCGGCAGCCCCAGCATTTT.

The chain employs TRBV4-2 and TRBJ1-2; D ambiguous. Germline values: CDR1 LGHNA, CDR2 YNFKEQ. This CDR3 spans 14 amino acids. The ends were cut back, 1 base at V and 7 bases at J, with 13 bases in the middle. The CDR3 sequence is CASSQAQRGGGYTF. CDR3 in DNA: TGTGCCAGCAGCCAAGCCCAACGGGGTGGTGGCTACACCTTC.

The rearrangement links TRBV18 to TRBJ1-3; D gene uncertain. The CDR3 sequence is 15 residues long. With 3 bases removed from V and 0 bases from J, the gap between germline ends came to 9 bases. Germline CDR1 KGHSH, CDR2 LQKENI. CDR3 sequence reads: CASSPPVFSGNTIYF. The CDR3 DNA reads TGTGCCAGCTCACCCCCGGTCTTCTCTGGAAACACCATATATTTT.

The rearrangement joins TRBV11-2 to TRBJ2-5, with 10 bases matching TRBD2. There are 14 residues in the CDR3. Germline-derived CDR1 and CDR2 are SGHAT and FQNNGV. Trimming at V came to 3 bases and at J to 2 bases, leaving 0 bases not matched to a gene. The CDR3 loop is CASSFSGGQETQYF. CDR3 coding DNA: TGTGCCAGCAGCTTTAGCGGGGGGCAAGAGACCCAGTACTTC.

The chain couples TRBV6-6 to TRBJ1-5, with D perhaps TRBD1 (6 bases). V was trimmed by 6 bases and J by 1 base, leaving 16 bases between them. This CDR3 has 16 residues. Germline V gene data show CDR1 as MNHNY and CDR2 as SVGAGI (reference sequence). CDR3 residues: CASRSEQGGSNQPQHF. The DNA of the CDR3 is TGTGCCAGCAGATCCGAACAGGGCGGGAGCAATCAGCCCCAGCATTTT.

For the CDR3, the DNA is TGTGCCAGCAGCTTATTGGGGGGTAGGTACAATGAGCAGTTCTTC. It yields the protein CASSLLGGRYNEQFF. V gene TRBV7-9 combines with J gene TRBJ2-1; maybe TRBD2 (6 bases). The CDR3 loop spans 15 amino acids. Trimming removed 2 bases from V and 4 bases from J, with 12 bases in between. The germline CDR1 and CDR2 sequences are SEHNR and FQNEAQ (reference sequence).

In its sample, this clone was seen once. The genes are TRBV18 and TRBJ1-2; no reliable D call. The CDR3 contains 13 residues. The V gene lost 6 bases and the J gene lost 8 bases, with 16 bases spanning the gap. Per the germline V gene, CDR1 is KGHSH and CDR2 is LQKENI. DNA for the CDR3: TGTGCCAGCTCCCCCGGGGTTAAAGCGGGCTACACCTTC. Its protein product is CASSPGVKAGYTF.

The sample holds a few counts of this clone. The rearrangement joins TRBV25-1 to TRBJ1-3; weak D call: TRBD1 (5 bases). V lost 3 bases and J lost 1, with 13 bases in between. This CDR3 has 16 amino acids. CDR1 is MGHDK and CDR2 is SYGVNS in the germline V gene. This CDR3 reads CASSDLTAGSGNTIYF. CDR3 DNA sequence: TGTGCCAGCAGTGATCTGACAGCGGGATCTGGAAACACCATATATTTT.